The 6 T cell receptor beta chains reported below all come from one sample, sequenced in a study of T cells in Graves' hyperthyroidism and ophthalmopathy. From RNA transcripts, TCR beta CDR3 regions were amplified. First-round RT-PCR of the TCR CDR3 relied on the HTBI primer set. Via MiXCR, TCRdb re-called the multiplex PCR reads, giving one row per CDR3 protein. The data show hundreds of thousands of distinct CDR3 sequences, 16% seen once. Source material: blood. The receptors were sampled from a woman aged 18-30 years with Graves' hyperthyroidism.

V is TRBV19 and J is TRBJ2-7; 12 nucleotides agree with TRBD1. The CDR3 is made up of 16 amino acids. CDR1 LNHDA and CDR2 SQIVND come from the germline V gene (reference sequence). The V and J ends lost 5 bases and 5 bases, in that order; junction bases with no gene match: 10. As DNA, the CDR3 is TGTGCCAGTAGTGTAGTACCGGGACAGGGGGCGGACGAGCAGTACTTC. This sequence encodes CASSVVPGQGADEQYF.

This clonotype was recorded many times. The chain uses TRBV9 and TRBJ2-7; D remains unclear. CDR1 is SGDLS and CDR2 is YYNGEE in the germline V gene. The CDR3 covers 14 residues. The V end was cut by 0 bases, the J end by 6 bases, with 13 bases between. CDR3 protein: CASSVDLSSTEQYF. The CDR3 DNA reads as TGTGCCAGCAGCGTAGACCTTAGCTCGACCGAGCAGTACTTC.

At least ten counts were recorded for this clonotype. CDR3 loop: CASSLGARTYEQYF. DNA of the CDR3: TGTGCCAGCAGCTTAGGGGCCAGGACCTACGAGCAGTACTTC. This rearrangement joins TRBV7-2 to TRBJ2-7, with unresolved D. Trimming took 1 base from V and 2 from J, leaving 9 bases between them. The germline V gene has CDR1 SGHTA and CDR2 FQGNSA. CDR3 size: 14 residues.

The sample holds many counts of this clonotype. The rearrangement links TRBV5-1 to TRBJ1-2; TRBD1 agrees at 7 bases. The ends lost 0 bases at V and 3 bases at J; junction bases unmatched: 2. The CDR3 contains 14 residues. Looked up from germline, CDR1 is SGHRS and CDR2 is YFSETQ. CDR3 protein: CASSLDGQDYGYTF. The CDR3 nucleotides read TGCGCCAGCAGCTTGGACGGACAGGACTATGGCTACACCTTC.

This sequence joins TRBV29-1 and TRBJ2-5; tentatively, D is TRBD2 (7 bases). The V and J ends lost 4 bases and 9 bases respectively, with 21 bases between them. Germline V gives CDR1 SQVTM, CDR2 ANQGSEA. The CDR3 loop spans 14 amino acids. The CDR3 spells CSVGSGLVSGAQYF. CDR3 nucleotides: TGCAGCGTTGGTTCTGGACTAGTCTCAGGGGCCCAGTACTTC.

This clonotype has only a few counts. The DNA for the CDR3 is TGCGCCAGCAGCTACCGGACAGGGCCCTCCTACGAGCAGTACTTC. Its protein is CASSYRTGPSYEQYF. The chain combines TRBV5-1 with TRBJ2-7; TRBD1 aligns across 8 bases. V was clipped by 3 bases and J by 0 bases; unmatched bases: 5. The CDR3 extends over 15 amino acids. Germline CDR1 is SGHRS and CDR2 is YFSETQ.